These 30 T cell receptor beta chains originate from one sample sequenced in a study of T cells in Graves' hyperthyroidism and ophthalmopathy. Authors of the study amplified TCR beta CDR3 regions from RNA transcripts. A set of HTBI primers served as the primers for a first-round RT-PCR of the TCR CDR3. TCRdb reprocessed the multiplex PCR reads via MiXCR and lists one record per CDR3 protein. The table shows hundreds of thousands of distinct CDR3 sequences, with just under 20% occurring only once. The material sequenced was blood. The receptors stem from a man between 40 and 49 years old with Graves' ophthalmopathy.

Ten or more counts support this clonotype. The chain carries TRBV5-5 and TRBJ2-7; D might be TRBD1 (6 bases). V lost 1 base and J lost 4, with 15 bases in between. The CDR3 spans 15 residues. Germline CDR1 and CDR2: SGHKS and YYEKEE (reference sequence). The chain's CDR3 is CASSLTEGQTYEQYF. CDR3 in DNA: TGTGCCAGCAGCTTGACGGAAGGACAGACTTACGAGCAGTACTTC.

This clonotype was seen once. This chain connects TRBV5-5 to TRBJ1-2; possibly TRBD1 for D (5 bases). V was shortened by 5 bases and J by 4 bases, with 12 bases between the two germline ends. Germline-derived CDR1 and CDR2 are SGHKS and YYEKEE (reference sequence). The CDR3 sequence is 13 residues long. The CDR3: CASSLQDSYGYTF. CDR3 DNA sequence: TGTGCCAGCAGTCTACAGGACTCCTATGGCTACACCTTC.

As regards this clonotype: A much larger clone differs by one base, so this may be a read error. This sequence joins TRBV28 and TRBJ2-1; 8 positions agree with TRBD1. CDR1 is MDHEN and CDR2 is SYDVKM in the germline V gene. There are 16 residues in the CDR3. The CDR3 reads CAGSPTVQGVTHEQFF. The CDR3 DNA reads as TGTGCCGGCAGTCCTACCGTACAGGGGGTCACCCATGAGCAGTTCTTC.

Remarks on this clonotype: At one end, the junction sequence differs from germline, possibly due to a read error. CDR3: CASSIAAGTQAGANHGYTF. The CDR3, as DNA: TGCGCCAGCAGCATAGCTGCCGGGACCCAGGCAGGAGCTAACCATGGCTACACCTTC. The J gene is TRBJ1-2, the V gene TRBV5-1, with D possibly TRBD1 on 5 matching bases. Germline V CDR1 and CDR2: SGHRS, YFSETQ. The CDR3 covers 19 residues.

The V and J genes are TRBV10-3 and TRBJ2-7; D may be TRBD2 (5 bases). V shed 6 bases and J shed 6 bases, with 9 bases lying between them. The CDR3 extends over 11 amino acids. Looked up from germline, CDR1 is ENHRY and CDR2 is SYGVKD. This CDR3 reads CAIRGGGEQYF. The CDR3, as DNA: TGTGCCATCAGGGGCGGAGGCGAGCAGTACTTC.

The chain combines TRBV6-1 with TRBJ2-5; tentatively, D is TRBD2 (5 bases). CDR1 MNHNS and CDR2 SASEGT come from the germline V gene. Trimming shortened V by 6 bases and J by 5 bases, and 13 bases separated the two germline ends. This CDR3 contains 13 residues. The CDR3 region is CASRPTNVETQYF. The CDR3 DNA is TGTGCCAGCAGGCCGACTAATGTCGAGACCCAGTACTTC.

The chain is built from TRBV20-1 and TRBJ2-1; 7 nucleotides line up with TRBD2. V lost 4 bases, J lost 0 bases, and 3 bases stayed unmatched. CDR3 size: 14 residues. Germline V lookup: CDR1 DFQATT, CDR2 SNEGSKA (reference sequence). The CDR3, as DNA: TGCAGTGCTACCCGGGACTACTCCTACAATGAGCAGTTCTTC. As protein: CSATRDYSYNEQFF.

The sample holds many counts of this clonotype. This chain connects TRBV7-3 to TRBJ2-2; perhaps D is TRBD1 or TRBD2 (7 bases each). The CDR3 totals 18 residues. Per germline, CDR1 SGHTA and CDR2 FQGTGA. Trimming shortened V by 2 bases and J by 1 base, and 17 bases separated the two germline ends. The CDR3 protein is CASSLRGGGGGNTGELFF. As DNA, the CDR3 is TGTGCCAGCAGCTTACGAGGGGGCGGCGGGGGGAACACCGGGGAGCTGTTTTTT.

This clonotype was picked up a small number of times. The chain combines TRBV6-1 with TRBJ2-7, with D perhaps being TRBD1 or TRBD2 (5 bases each). There are 13 residues in the CDR3. The V gene lost 6 bases and the J gene lost 2 bases, with 11 bases spanning the gap. CDR1 and CDR2 from the germline V gene are MNHNS and SASEGT. The DNA for the CDR3 is TGTGCCAGCAGGATGGGGGATCCCTACGAGCAGTACTTC. Protein: CASRMGDPYEQYF.

This clonotype was seen many times. The rearrangement uses TRBV12-3 or TRBV12-4 and TRBJ1-5; D unresolved. This CDR3 contains 16 residues. Trimming cost V 5 bases and J 6 bases, with 20 bases left between them. This CDR3 reads CASSHGVGFGGQPQHF. The CDR3 region has the DNA TGTGCCAGCAGTCATGGAGTAGGTTTTGGAGGTCAGCCCCAGCATTTT.

This clonotype was seen a few times. The V call is TRBV10-3, the J call TRBJ2-6; 11 bases fit TRBD1. CDR3 length equals 16 residues. V shed 10 bases, J shed 0 bases, and the junction held 5 bases outside the gene matches. The germline V gene encodes CDR1 ENHRY and CDR2 SYGVKD. CDR3 DNA sequence: TGTGCCACCTCCGGGACAGGGGGCTCTGGGGCCAACGTCCTGACTTTC. Amino acid sequence: CATSGTGGSGANVLTF.

The chain combines TRBV6-1 with TRBJ2-5; TRBD2 agrees at 10 bases. Germline CDR1 MNHNS, CDR2 SASEGT. V shed 2 bases, J shed 5 bases, and the junction held 8 bases outside the gene matches. This CDR3 comprises 16 residues. Here the CDR3 DNA reads TGTGCCAGCAGTGAATGGAGCGGGGGGGCCAGGGAGACCCAGTACTTC. It encodes CASSEWSGGARETQYF.

The gene calls are TRBV19 and TRBJ1-1; D remains ambiguous. V shed 3 bases and J shed 0 bases, with 8 bases lying between them. CDR3 size: 14 residues. Germline V lookup: CDR1 LNHDA, CDR2 SQIVND (reference sequence). The CDR3 loop is CASSIDTLNTEAFF. The CDR3 bases are TGTGCCAGTAGTATTGACACTTTGAACACTGAAGCTTTCTTT.

This clonotype was seen repeatedly, ten times or more. V gene TRBV7-9 combines with J gene TRBJ2-7; 12 nucleotides match TRBD2. The trim removed 4 bases at V and 4 bases at J, leaving 2 bases unmatched. Germline CDR1 SEHNR, CDR2 FQNEAQ (reference sequence). This CDR3 region has 14 residues. CDR3 in DNA: TGTGCCAGCAGCTCTAGCGGGAGGGCGTACGAGCAGTACTTC. Translating it yields CASSSSGRAYEQYF.

V gene TRBV11-2 combines with J gene TRBJ2-7, with D perhaps assigned TRBD1 or TRBD2 (6 bases each). Germline-derived CDR1 and CDR2 are SGHAT and FQNNGV. The CDR3 sequence is 19 residues long. The germline V and J ends were trimmed by 0 bases and 0 bases, with 21 bases remaining between them. The CDR3 DNA is TGTGCCAGCAGCTTAGATTTTGTGCTGGGGGGCGTCGGCTCCTACGAGCAGTACTTC. Translation gives CASSLDFVLGGVGSYEQYF.

This clonotype came up many times. This sequence joins TRBV3-1 and TRBJ2-1; possible D gene TRBD1, 5 bases. The V end lost 7 bases, the J end lost 0 bases, and 10 bases lay between the germline ends. CDR3 length: 14 residues. Germline-derived CDR1 and CDR2 are LGHDT and YNNKEL (reference sequence). The CDR3 loop is CASIDSSSYNEQFF. CDR3 in DNA: TGTGCCAGCATAGACAGTAGCTCCTACAATGAGCAGTTCTTC.

The chain joins TRBV27 to TRBJ2-2; 9 bases line up with TRBD2. CDR3 length: 17 amino acids. Germline V gene sequence: CDR1 MNHEY, CDR2 SMNVEV (reference sequence). The V gene end was trimmed by 4 bases and the J gene end by 7 bases; junction bases not matched to a gene: 13. Here the CDR3 reads CASSSRLAAPRVGELFF. CDR3 nucleotide sequence: TGTGCCAGCAGTTCTCGACTAGCGGCACCACGGGTCGGGGAGCTGTTTTTT.

The CDR3 loop reads CSAWDQVSYNEQFF. CDR3 nucleotide sequence: TGCAGTGCCTGGGACCAAGTCTCCTACAATGAGCAGTTCTTC. This chain connects TRBV20-1 to TRBJ2-1, with D perhaps being TRBD1 or TRBD2 (5 bases each). V lost 6 bases and J 0 bases, leaving 12 bases between the germline ends. The length of the CDR3 is 14 residues. The V gene's germline CDR1 is DFQATT and CDR2 SNEGSKA (reference sequence).

This clonotype was detected only a few times. V usage is TRBV7-6 and J usage is TRBJ2-2; D is unresolved. V shed 2 bases and J shed 0 bases, with 10 bases lying between them. The CDR3 consists of 16 residues. CDR1 is SGHVS and CDR2 is FNYEAQ in the germline V gene. The DNA for the CDR3 is TGTGCCAGCAGCTTATTCCCCTCAGCGAACACCGGGGAGCTGTTTTTT. Residues: CASSLFPSANTGELFF. Together with reference TRBV7-6 and TRBJ2-2, the CDR3 gives the full variable domain: GAGVSQSPRYKVTKRGQDVALRCDPISGHVSLYWYRQALGQGPEFLTYFNYEAQQDKSGLPNDRFSAERPEGSISTLTIQRTEQRDSAMYRCASSLFPSANTGELFFGEGSRLTVL.

Ten or more counts support this clonotype. V is TRBV2 and J is TRBJ1-2; D is ambiguous. The V and J ends lost 5 bases and 4 bases respectively, with 8 bases between them. Germline CDR1 and CDR2: SNHLY and FYNNEI. The CDR3 spans 12 residues. DNA of the CDR3: TGTGCCAGCAGTACATCTTCCTATGGCTACACCTTC. It codes for CASSTSSYGYTF.

CDR3 in amino acids: CAWNLAGGYNEQFF. The CDR3 bases are TGTGCCTGGAATCTAGCGGGGGGGTACAATGAGCAGTTCTTC. V usage is TRBV30 and J usage is TRBJ2-1; TRBD2 matches at 12 bases. The germline CDR1 and CDR2 sequences are GTSNPN and SVGIG (reference sequence). The CDR3 totals 14 residues. V was clipped by 4 bases and J by 4 bases; unmatched bases: 2.

This clonotype was counted a few times. V gene TRBV6-2 or TRBV6-3 combines with J gene TRBJ1-2; a possible D gene is TRBD1 (5 bases). The CDR3 extends over 19 amino acids. CDR1 and CDR2 from the germline V gene are MNHEY and SVGEGT. Trimming pared 4 bases from V and 5 bases from J, leaving 29 bases between. CDR3 in amino acids: CASSSHMNTGDGTTYGYTF. In DNA form, the CDR3 reads TGTGCCAGCAGTTCTCACATGAACACGGGGGACGGCACGACGTATGGCTACACCTTC.

This chain joins TRBV5-1 and TRBJ2-5; 7 bases align to TRBD2. J gave up 13 bases and V 0 bases, and 12 bases lay outside the gene matches. Germline V gene lookup returns CDR1 SGHRS and CDR2 YFSETQ. The CDR3 consists of 14 residues. The CDR3 reads CASSLDSSGEGPYF. The CDR3, as DNA: TGCGCCAGCAGCTTGGACTCCTCCGGGGAGGGACCGTACTTC. Full variable domain (outside the CDR3, taken from reference TRBV5-1 and TRBJ2-5): KAGVTQTPRYLIKTRGQQVTLSCSPISGHRSVSWYQQTPGQGLQFLFEYFSETQRNKGNFPGRFSGRQFSNSRSEMNVSTLELGDSALYLCASSLDSSGEGPYFGPGTRLLVL.

This clonotype was observed a few times. The rearrangement uses TRBV10-3 and TRBJ1-5, with D perhaps matching TRBD1 (6 bases). The V gene lost 7 bases and the J gene lost 4 bases, with 11 bases spanning the gap. The CDR3 totals 13 residues. Germline V gives CDR1 ENHRY, CDR2 SYGVKD. In DNA form, the CDR3 reads TGTGCCATCAAACAGGGTCGAAATCAGCCCCAGCATTTT. Translated: CAIKQGRNQPQHF.

This clonotype has only a few counts. The chain is built from TRBV9 and TRBJ1-2, with D uncertain. This CDR3 comprises 13 residues. Germline loops: CDR1 SGDLS, CDR2 YYNGEE. V was cut by 3 bases and J by 4 bases, with 10 bases left in between. The CDR3 loop is CASSGSTTYGYTF. The CDR3 nucleotides are TGTGCCAGCAGCGGATCCACGACCTATGGCTACACCTTC.

There are many counts of this clonotype. This chain joins TRBV20-1 and TRBJ1-5; 7 bases align to TRBD1. This CDR3 region has 14 residues. Germline V gene sequence: CDR1 DFQATT, CDR2 SNEGSKA (reference sequence). With V trimmed by 5 bases and J by 4 bases, 8 bases remained unmatched. CDR3 region: CSARTGAENQPQHF. CDR3 nucleotides: TGCAGTGCTCGAACAGGGGCCGAGAATCAGCCCCAGCATTTT.

This clonotype was detected only a few times. The rearrangement joins TRBV7-9 to TRBJ2-7, with D possibly TRBD2 on 6 matching bases. The CDR3 sequence is 14 residues long. Germline CDR1 and CDR2: SEHNR and FQNEAQ (reference sequence). The V end lost 8 bases, the J end lost 6 bases, and 20 bases lay between the germline ends. In nucleotides, the CDR3 is TGTGCCAGCGCCGTTTATGGGGGGTTGTCCGAGCAGTACTTC. Amino acids: CASAVYGGLSEQYF. The whole variable domain, remainder taken from reference TRBV7-9 and TRBJ2-7, is DTGVSQNPRHKITKRGQNVTFRCDPISEHNRLYWYRQTLGQGPEFLTYFQNEAQLEKSRLLSDRFSAERPKGSFSTLEIQRTEQGDSAMYLCASAVYGGLSEQYFGPGTRLTVT.

This clonotype was recorded only once. A read error is likely, as this CDR3 ends without the conserved phenylalanine or tryptophan. The rearrangement joins TRBV4-1 to TRBJ2-3; 8 positions agree with TRBD2. The germline CDR1 and CDR2 sequences are MGHRA and YSYEKL. CDR3 size: 13 residues. Losses at the gene ends were 3 bases for V and 5 bases for J; bases not matched to a gene: 1. This chain's CDR3 is CASSHAGGDTQYC. The DNA for the CDR3 is TGCGCCAGCAGCCACGCGGGAGGAGATACGCAGTATTGT.

The gene calls are TRBV15 and TRBJ2-1; TRBD1 matches 8 bases. V lost 5 bases, J lost 3 bases, and 9 bases stayed unmatched. Germline lookup yields CDR1 LNHNV and CDR2 YYDKDF (reference sequence). There are 16 residues in the CDR3. As DNA, the CDR3 is TGTGCCACCAGCCCAACGACAGGGGCGTACTACAATGAGCAGTTCTTC. The encoded protein is CATSPTTGAYYNEQFF.

This clonotype was picked up many times. The chain carries TRBV11-2 and TRBJ1-6; 8 nucleotides agree with TRBD1. Trimming cost V 5 bases and J 8 bases; bases outside gene matches: 11. Germline values: CDR1 SGHAT, CDR2 FQNNGV. CDR3 size: 16 residues. CDR3 sequence (DNA): TGTGCCAGCAGCCCCAGGACAGGGAAGGGAGATTCACCCCTCCACTTT. It specifies CASSPRTGKGDSPLHF. Full variable domain (outside the CDR3, taken from reference TRBV11-2 and TRBJ1-6): EAGVAQSPRYKIIEKRQSVAFWCNPISGHATLYWYQQILGQGPKLLIQFQNNGVVDDSQLPKDRFSAERLKGVDSTLKIQPAKLEDSAVYLCASSPRTGKGDSPLHFGNGTRLTVT.